This is a list of T cell receptor beta chains from one sample in a study of cytomegalovirus exposure and HLA in healthy donors. TCRdb's table, derived via immunoSEQ multiplex PCR, lists solely in-frame clones and lacks some. The data contain 150,000 to 180,000 clones, roughly 72% of them seen just once; the ten biggest clones take up about 2.1%. Sequenced input: PBMCs. The receptor source for this set is a young man in good health and CMV-seronegative. Each CDR3 is given with its conserved first and last residue. The order of the fields is V gene, clone size, D gene, J gene, CDR3 DNA, CDR3 protein. D genes are given only for firm matches. Some rows mark clone size as missing; the rest say once, few, many or name a class of expanded clone.

V gene: TRBV6-1
clone size: -
D gene: -
J gene: TRBJ2-7
CDR3 DNA: TGTGCCAGCAGTGAACTTGACAGCCCCCTACGCGAGCAGTACTTC
CDR3 protein: CASSELDSPLREQYF

V gene: TRBV25-1
clone size: -
D gene: -
J gene: TRBJ2-7
CDR3 DNA: TGTGCCAGCAGTGACTCTAAGAGGGTCTCCTACGAGCAGTACTTC
CDR3 protein: CASSDSKRVSYEQYF

V gene: TRBV5-6
clone size: few
D gene: -
J gene: TRBJ1-2
CDR3 DNA: TGTGCCAGCAGTCCAGGTAACGTCTATGGCTACACCTTC
CDR3 protein: CASSPGNVYGYTF

V gene: TRBV15
clone size: -
D gene: TRBD1
J gene: TRBJ1-2
CDR3 DNA: TGTGCCACCAGCAGAGCCCGTGGCCAGGGGGCTAACTATGGCTACACCTTC
CDR3 protein: CATSRARGQGANYGYTF

V gene: TRBV5-1
clone size: once
D gene: -
J gene: TRBJ2-1
CDR3 DNA: TGCGCCAGCAGCTTGGCAGAAGACAATGAGCAGTTCTTC
CDR3 protein: CASSLAEDNEQFF

V gene: TRBV25-1
clone size: -
D gene: TRBD1
J gene: TRBJ1-2
CDR3 DNA: TGTGCCAGCAGTGCGACGGACAGGCCAAATGGCTACTCCTTC
CDR3 protein: CASSATDRPNGYSF

V gene: TRBV7-2
clone size: -
D gene: TRBD1
J gene: TRBJ1-6
CDR3 DNA: TGTGCCAGCAGCTTGACAGGGCCGGATAATTCACCCCTCCACTTT
CDR3 protein: CASSLTGPDNSPLHF

V gene: TRBV19
clone size: -
D gene: -
J gene: TRBJ2-1
CDR3 DNA: TGTGCCAGTAGTCCCACAGCCTACAATGAGCAGTTCTTC
CDR3 protein: CASSPTAYNEQFF

V gene: TRBV5-1
clone size: -
D gene: -
J gene: TRBJ2-6
CDR3 DNA: TGCGCCAGCAGCGATAGTACAGGGTATTCTTCTGGGGCCAACGTCCTGACTTTC
CDR3 protein: CASSDSTGYSSGANVLTF

V gene: TRBV19
clone size: few
D gene: -
J gene: TRBJ1-2
CDR3 DNA: TGTGCCAGTAGTATAGGTACAGGGATCTCGGATGGCTACACCTTC
CDR3 protein: CASSIGTGISDGYTF

V gene: TRBV7-8
clone size: -
D gene: TRBD1
J gene: TRBJ1-2
CDR3 DNA: TGTGCCAGCAGCTTACTTACTTCCGGGACAGGGGTTAACTATGGCTACACCTTC
CDR3 protein: CASSLLTSGTGVNYGYTF

V gene: TRBV6-6
clone size: -
D gene: -
J gene: TRBJ2-2
CDR3 DNA: TGTGCCAGCAGTTCGGACTACCCCGGGGAGCTGTTTTTT
CDR3 protein: CASSSDYPGELFF

V gene: TRBV15
clone size: -
D gene: -
J gene: TRBJ1-5
CDR3 DNA: TGTGCCACCAGCAGAGATACAGGCGGGGGCCAGCCCCAGCATTTT
CDR3 protein: CATSRDTGGGQPQHF